Below, 10 T cell receptor beta chains from the same sample are listed, as sequenced in a study of cytomegalovirus exposure and HLA in healthy donors. The PCR was carried out with 60 Vbeta primers and 13 Jbeta primers. Sequencing was performed with immunoSEQ multiplex PCR; in TCRdb, only in-frame clones are kept and a portion is missing. The data show around 130,000 clones, less than 75% seen once. Material for sequencing was PBMCs. All receptors come from a woman between 40 and 50 years old in good health and CMV-seropositive.

V usage is TRBV12-5 and J usage is TRBJ2-1, with no clear D. CDR1 is LGHNT and CDR2 is FRNRAP in the germline V gene. The V gene lost 5 bases and the J gene lost 3 bases, with 2 bases spanning the gap. The length of the CDR3 is 11 residues. DNA of the CDR3: TGTGCTAGTGGTCTCTACAATGAGCAGTTCTTC. Translation gives CASGLYNEQFF.

In DNA, the CDR3 is TGTGCCAGCAGTTTCTGGGGCGGACCTAATGAAAAACTGTTTTTT. It codes for CASSFWGGPNEKLFF. The rearrangement links TRBV27 to TRBJ1-4; the D gene is possibly TRBD1 (5 bases). This CDR3 is 15 amino acids long. Germline lookup yields CDR1 MNHEY and CDR2 SMNVEV (reference sequence). Trimming cost V 3 bases and J 3 bases, with 11 bases left between them.

The rearrangement uses TRBV19 and TRBJ2-5, with TRBD2 identical over 9 bases. CDR3 length equals 13 residues. Trimming cost V 4 bases and J 3 bases; bases outside gene matches: 0. CDR1 is LNHDA, CDR2 SQIVND, per germline (reference sequence). The CDR3 region is CASSRLAEETQYF. The CDR3 DNA sequence: TGTGCCAGTAGTAGACTAGCGGAAGAGACCCAGTACTTC.

The chain carries TRBV19 and TRBJ1-5; D is ambiguous. Germline loops: CDR1 LNHDA, CDR2 SQIVND (reference sequence). V was clipped by 1 base and J by 0 bases, with 10 bases between them. The CDR3 sequence is 16 residues long. In DNA, the CDR3 is TGTGCCAGTAGTATAGTCCGGGATTATAGCAATCAGCCCCAGCATTTT. It specifies CASSIVRDYSNQPQHF.

The J gene is TRBJ2-5, the V gene TRBV7-9; 7 bases are a match to TRBD2. V lost 0 bases, J lost 5 bases, and 15 bases stayed unmatched. The CDR3 sequence is 18 residues long. Germline CDR1 is SEHNR and CDR2 is FQNEAQ (reference sequence). CDR3 loop: CASSLAIVFGLVGETQYF. CDR3 DNA sequence: TGTGCCAGCAGCTTAGCGATTGTATTCGGACTAGTAGGTGAGACCCAGTACTTC.

This clone was seen more than once but under ten times. The V call is TRBV19, the J call TRBJ1-5, with D tentatively TRBD1 (6 bases). The V and J ends lost 3 bases and 8 bases respectively, with 20 bases between them. CDR3 length: 16 amino acids. The germline V gene encodes CDR1 LNHDA and CDR2 SQIVND (reference sequence). CDR3 nucleotide sequence: TGTGCCAGTAGTATTAATCCGGCCAGCCAGGGGAAGCCCCAGCATTTT. It is translated as CASSINPASQGKPQHF.

V gene TRBV18 combines with J gene TRBJ1-5, with D perhaps matching TRBD1 (5 bases). Germline V gene sequence: CDR1 KGHSH, CDR2 LQKENI. There are 13 residues in the CDR3. Trimming removed 3 bases from V and 7 bases from J, with 10 bases in between. CDR3 loop: CASSPGLQQPQHF. CDR3 coding DNA: TGTGCCAGCTCACCGGGGCTACAACAGCCCCAGCATTTT.

The CDR3 is CASSLASGGHETQYF. The CDR3 nucleotides are TGCGCCAGCAGCTTGGCTTCGGGGGGACACGAGACCCAGTACTTC. The genes are TRBV5-1 and TRBJ2-5; tentative D call: TRBD2 (7 bases). Germline CDR1 SGHRS, CDR2 YFSETQ. This CDR3 comprises 15 residues. V dropped 0 bases and J dropped 5 bases, with 14 bases sitting between them.

The genes are TRBV6-5 and TRBJ1-5; D unclear. In germline, CDR1 is MNHEY, CDR2 SVGAGI. The length of the CDR3 is 13 residues. Trimming removed 6 bases from V and 3 bases from J, with 9 bases in between. The CDR3 nucleotides are TGTGCCAGCAGCAGGCGATTCAATCAGCCCCAGCATTTT. Its translation is CASSRRFNQPQHF.

This clone has a handful of counts. This chain connects TRBV11-1 to TRBJ2-7; 8 bases align to TRBD2. The CDR3 loop spans 14 amino acids. The ends lost 2 bases at V and 4 bases at J; junction bases unmatched: 4. Germline CDR1 and CDR2: SGHAT and FQDESV (reference sequence). Written as DNA, the CDR3 is TGTGCCAGCAGCTTACGGCGGGGGGCATACGAGCAGTACTTC. Protein sequence: CASSLRRGAYEQYF.